This is a list of T cell receptor beta chains from one sample in a study of T cell repertoires in cytomegalovirus infection. MiXCR, applied by TCRdb to the reads, yields one record per CDR3 protein. The sample gives about 180,000 distinct CDR3 sequences, roughly an eighth of which show up once; 27% is in the top ten. What was sequenced was PBMCs. These receptors were taken from a human donor in good health (CMV status not recorded). Some clones in this sample may be carry-over from other donors' samples. CDR3s include the opening cysteine and the closing phenylalanine or tryptophan. Fields, in order: clone size, V gene, D gene, J gene, CDR3 DNA, CDR3 protein. The D gene is left open where the match is weak. Part of the rows lack a size; the others show once, few, many or a class for expanded clones.

NA	TRBV23-1	NA	TRBJ1-1	TGCGCCAGCAGTCCTCATCGAGGGAACGTGAACACTGAAGCTTTCTTT	CASSPHRGNVNTEAFF
NA	TRBV20-1	TRBD2	TRBJ2-3	TGCAGTGCTAGTCCTAGCGGTCAGGCAGATACGCAGTATTTT	CSASPSGQADTQYF
NA	TRBV12-3/TRBV12-4	TRBD1	TRBJ1-1	TGTGCCAGCAGTTCGCAGGGGGCTGTCACTGAAGCTTTCTTT	CASSSQGAVTEAFF
many	TRBV7-2	TRBD1	TRBJ1-1	TGTGCCAGCAGCTCCCGGGACAGGGAGAGGACTGAAGCTTTCTTT	CASSSRDRERTEAFF
few	TRBV10-2	NA	TRBJ1-5	TGCGCCAGCGGCTCCCAGGGTCAGCCCCAGCATTTT	CASGSQGQPQHF
many	TRBV7-3	NA	TRBJ2-2	TGTGCCAGCACCAGAACCGCTAAAGGGACCGGGGAGCTGTTTTTT	CASTRTAKGTGELFF
NA	TRBV24-1	NA	TRBJ2-3	TGTGCCACCAGTGATTCTCCAGGGCTACTAGCAGATACGCAGTATTTT	CATSDSPGLLADTQYF
many	TRBV7-2	NA	TRBJ2-1	TGTGCCAGCAGCTTAGAGAACGGGCGGAAAAGCAATGAGCAGTTCTTC	CASSLENGRKSNEQFF
NA	TRBV14	NA	TRBJ2-3	TGTGCCAGCAGCCACCGCGGCAGGGGGGCGGCAGATACGCAGTATTTT	CASSHRGRGAADTQYF
many	TRBV5-4	TRBD2	TRBJ2-3	TGTGCCAGCAGCCGCGGGACTAGCGGGGCTAGGGAAGATACGCAGTATTTT	CASSRGTSGAREDTQYF
few	TRBV10-3	NA	TRBJ1-2	TGTGCCATCACTGGGGACGGCTATGGCTACACCTTC	CAITGDGYGYTF
many	TRBV2	TRBD2	TRBJ2-7	TGTGCCAGCAGGCCCGGACTAGCGGGGGCCTACGAGCAGTACTTC	CASRPGLAGAYEQYF
NA	TRBV20-1	NA	TRBJ2-7	TGCAGTGCTAGTGAACAGGGAACAGACTACGAGCAGTACTTC	CSASEQGTDYEQYF
NA	TRBV19	NA	TRBJ1-1	TGTGCCAGTAGTATACAGAACACTGAAGCTTTCTTT	CASSIQNTEAFF
many	TRBV6-5	TRBD2	TRBJ2-7	TGTGCCAGCAGAAGACTAGCCGCCTACGAGCAGTACTTC	CASRRLAAYEQYF
NA	TRBV28	TRBD2	TRBJ2-1	TGTGCCAGCAGTCTTACTAGCGGGAGGACGACCTACAATGAGCAGTTCTTC	CASSLTSGRTTYNEQFF
few	TRBV7-6	NA	TRBJ2-4	TGTGCCAGCAGCCTTGGCACCAACATTCAGTACTTC	CASSLGTNIQYF
few	TRBV27	TRBD2	TRBJ2-7	TGTGCCAGCACCTTAACTAGCGGTAGCTCCTACGAGCAGTACTTC	CASTLTSGSSYEQYF
many	TRBV7-8	NA	TRBJ1-2	TGTGCCAGCAGCATCGGGCGAGACTATGGCTACACCTTC	CASSIGRDYGYTF
many	TRBV19	NA	TRBJ2-3	TGTGCCAGTAGTATCCCCAGGGGTAAGGGCACAGATACGCAGTATTTT	CASSIPRGKGTDTQYF
many	TRBV5-5	NA	TRBJ2-2	TGTGCCAGCAGCCTAGTTGGCAACGAGTACACCGGGGAGCTGTTTTTT	CASSLVGNEYTGELFF
many	TRBV10-3	NA	TRBJ2-3	TGTGCCATCAGTGAGCAGTCGGCGGTTTCAGATACGCAGTATTTT	CAISEQSAVSDTQYF
NA	TRBV15	TRBD1	TRBJ1-2	TGTGCCACCAGCACCGGGACAGGGGGGGACTATGGCTACACCTTC	CATSTGTGGDYGYTF
NA	TRBV6-4	NA	TRBJ1-2	TGTGCCAGCAGTGACTCCCCGACGGGGGACTATGGCTACACCTTC	CASSDSPTGDYGYTF
NA	TRBV2	TRBD2	TRBJ2-6	TGTGCCAGCAGTGTTAGCGGGAGGTCTGGGGCCAACGTCCTGACTTTC	CASSVSGRSGANVLTF
NA	TRBV29-1	TRBD2	TRBJ2-3	TGCAGCGTCAATGTAGCGGGGGGCCGCACAGATACGCAGTATTTT	CSVNVAGGRTDTQYF
many	TRBV7-8	NA	TRBJ1-3	TGTGCCAGCAGCTCGTCGACCGGGTCTGGAAACACCATATATTTT	CASSSSTGSGNTIYF
many	TRBV7-2	NA	TRBJ1-5	TGTGCCAGCAGCTCTCAGGGTACGGGCAATCAGCCCCAGCATTTT	CASSSQGTGNQPQHF
many	TRBV7-2	NA	TRBJ2-2	TGTGCCAGCAGCTTATTCTCCTCTGAGCTGTTTTTT	CASSLFSSELFF
NA	TRBV29-1	NA	TRBJ2-2	TGCAGCGTGTTGTCCTATCAGCGTAACACCGGGGAGCTGTTTTTT	CSVLSYQRNTGELFF
NA	TRBV20-1	NA	TRBJ1-2	TGCAGTGCCCCGACGGAGGACTATGGCTACACCTTC	CSAPTEDYGYTF
many	TRBV18	TRBD1	TRBJ2-4	TGTGCCAGCTCGCCGCCGGGACAGGGACAAAACATTCAGTACTTC	CASSPPGQGQNIQYF
few	TRBV18	TRBD2	TRBJ2-7	TGTGCCAGCTCACCACGCGGGGGACTAGCGGGGGCTTACGAGCAGTACTTC	CASSPRGGLAGAYEQYF
many	TRBV5-4	NA	TRBJ1-2	TGTGCCAGCTCCCCGACAGGCTATGGCTACACCTTC	CASSPTGYGYTF
NA	TRBV29-1	TRBD1	TRBJ2-1	TGCAGCGTTGAAGAGAGGACAGGGTTAAGCCCTCAGTTCTTC	CSVEERTGLSPQFF
NA	TRBV13	TRBD1	TRBJ2-7	TGTGCCAGCAGCTTATCAGAGCAGGGGGAGAGGGACTACGAGCAGTACTTC	CASSLSEQGERDYEQYF
NA	TRBV7-9	NA	TRBJ1-2	TGTGCCAGCAGCCGCGGGAAGGGCTCTAACTATGGCTACACCTTC	CASSRGKGSNYGYTF
many	TRBV12-3/TRBV12-4	NA	TRBJ1-3	TGTGCCAGCAGTTTCAAACAAATGAACACCATATATTTT	CASSFKQMNTIYF
NA	TRBV7-9	NA	TRBJ1-1	TGTGCCAGCAGCCGAGAAGGGAACACTGAAGCTTTCTTT	CASSREGNTEAFF
few	TRBV29-1	NA	TRBJ2-3	TGCAGCGTTGATAGGGGGACAGATACGCAGTATTTT	CSVDRGTDTQYF
few	TRBV9	TRBD1	TRBJ2-7	TGTGCCAGCAGCGTGGGACAGGGGGACGCCTACGAGCAGTACTTC	CASSVGQGDAYEQYF
few	TRBV5-5	TRBD2	TRBJ2-7	TGTGCCAGCAGCTTCGGACTAGCGGGAGTGTACGAGCAGTACTTC	CASSFGLAGVYEQYF
few	TRBV27	NA	TRBJ2-7	TGTGCCAGTCTTCTTCGAGGGCCTCGAGGCGAGCAGTACTTC	CASLLRGPRGEQYF
few	TRBV5-3	TRBD1	TRBJ2-3	TGTGCCAGCAGCTTGTTCGGACAGGGCGGCACAGATACGCAGTATTTT	CASSLFGQGGTDTQYF
NA	TRBV29-1	NA	TRBJ1-2	TGCAGCGTTGTTGTCAGGGTAGGGGATCGGTATGGCTACACCTTC	CSVVVRVGDRYGYTF
many	TRBV3-1	NA	TRBJ1-2	TGTGCCAGCAGCCCCAGGACTTTCAGATATGGCTACACCTTC	CASSPRTFRYGYTF
few	TRBV29-1	TRBD1	TRBJ2-6	TGCAGCGTTGAAGTGGGAAACAGGGGGCGTTCTGGGGCCAACGTCCTGACTTTC	CSVEVGNRGRSGANVLTF
few	TRBV15	TRBD1	TRBJ1-1	TGTGCCACTAGGGACAGGTTGAACACTGAAGCTTTCTTT	CATRDRLNTEAFF
few	TRBV19	TRBD1	TRBJ1-5	TGTGCCAGTAGTACCTGGACAGGGACCGGTCAGCCCCAGCATTTT	CASSTWTGTGQPQHF
few	TRBV7-3	NA	TRBJ1-2	TGTGCCAGCAGCTTAACCGGGGGTGACAGGAACGGGAACTATGGCTACACCTTC	CASSLTGGDRNGNYGYTF
many	TRBV4-1	TRBD2	TRBJ2-1	TGCGCCAGCAGCCATCGACTAGCGGGGGAAACATCCTACAATGAGCAGTTCTTC	CASSHRLAGETSYNEQFF
NA	TRBV28	TRBD1	TRBJ2-7	TGTGCCAGCAGCGGAATCAGGGGGCATAACGAGCAGTACTTC	CASSGIRGHNEQYF
many	TRBV3-1	NA	TRBJ1-1	TGTGCCAGCAGCCAAGATTGGGGGAGCACTGAAGCTTTCTTT	CASSQDWGSTEAFF
NA	TRBV29-1	TRBD2	TRBJ2-7	TGCAGCGTTTCTAGCGGGTTAGCCTACGAGCAGTACTTC	CSVSSGLAYEQYF
NA	TRBV9	NA	TRBJ2-2	TGTGCCAGCAGCGTAGTCGTGGACACCGGGGAGCTGTTTTTT	CASSVVVDTGELFF
many	TRBV7-8	TRBD1	TRBJ1-5	TGTGCCAGCAGCCGAGACAGGGGTAGCAATCAGCCCCAGCATTTT	CASSRDRGSNQPQHF
many	TRBV7-2	TRBD2	TRBJ2-2	TGTGCCAGCAGCTTAACTAGCGGGAACACCGGGGAGCTGTTTTTT	CASSLTSGNTGELFF